Following are 20 T cell receptor beta chains from one sample sequenced in a study of T cell responses to AZD1222 COVID-19 vaccine (dated by TCRdb to 2020 to 2022). Library prep was done by the immunoSEQ multiplex PCR assay. The table comes from immuneACCESS by way of TCRdb, which keeps in-frame sequences with V and J called. Part of the clones is missing from these tables; in studies checked, under half for an unresolved V gene and the rest for unknown reasons. The sample records about 85,000 clones, about 86% of which are singletons. About 7.7% of the sample lies in the top ten. The label giving this sample's time point can be read as: baseline before first vaccination. Sequencing used peripheral blood, obtained on day 0 of AZD1222 vaccination. These receptors were taken from an adult in good health.

The sample holds a few counts of this clone. The V gene is TRBV14, the J gene TRBJ1-6, with 7 bases that match TRBD1. V gave up 8 bases and J gave up 7 bases; unmatched junction bases: 5. CDR1 and CDR2 (germline): SGHDN, FVKESK. CDR3 size: 13 residues. The CDR3 DNA reads as TGTGCCAGCGGCCCAGGGGGGAATTCACCCCTCCACTTT. Protein sequence: CASGPGGNSPLHF.

The J gene is TRBJ1-6, the V gene TRBV2, with TRBD1 matching over 9 bases. The germline gives CDR1 SNHLY, CDR2 FYNNEI. With 4 bases clipped from V and 9 bases from J, the junction kept 4 bases outside the gene matches. The CDR3 spans 14 residues. This chain's CDR3 is CASSATGGSSPLHF. In DNA form, the CDR3 reads TGTGCCAGCAGTGCAACAGGGGGCAGTTCACCCCTCCACTTT.

The chain uses TRBV7-9 and TRBJ1-1; unclear D gene. Germline V lookup: CDR1 SEHNR, CDR2 FQNEAQ (reference sequence). Trimming left V 4 bases short and J 1 base short, with 1 base between. The CDR3 sequence is 11 residues long. CDR3 sequence: CASSSNTEAFF. The DNA of the CDR3 is TGTGCCAGCAGCTCGAACACTGAAGCTTTCTTT.

The V call is TRBV7-2, the J call TRBJ2-3; weak D call: TRBD2 (7 bases). Trimming took 5 bases from V and 5 from J, leaving 14 bases between them. CDR3 length: 14 residues. Germline assignment: CDR1 SGHTA and CDR2 FQGNSA. CDR3 coding DNA: TGTGCCAGCAGCCAAAGGGGGGGAGAAGATACGCAGTATTTT. This encodes CASSQRGGEDTQYF.

The rearrangement links TRBV30 to TRBJ2-3; D is undetermined. Germline lookup yields CDR1 GTSNPN and CDR2 SVGIG (reference sequence). V lost 0 bases and J lost 0, with 16 bases in between. This CDR3 spans 17 amino acids. CDR3 nucleotide sequence: TGTGCCTGGAGTGTACTGGGCCGTTCCTCTAGCACAGATACGCAGTATTTT. Its protein is CAWSVLGRSSSTDTQYF.

To note about this clone: This sample includes further DNA sequences coding for the same CDR3. This sequence joins TRBV14 and TRBJ2-7; D call uncertain. Trimming took off 1 base at V and 0 bases at J, with 4 bases between the two ends. The germline V gene has CDR1 SGHDN and CDR2 FVKESK. The CDR3 covers 13 residues. The CDR3 DNA reads TGTGCCAGCAGCCAAGGTCACTCCTACGAGCAGTACTTC. Its translation: CASSQGHSYEQYF. The variable domain in full, completed from reference TRBV14 and TRBJ2-7, reads EAGVTQFPSHSVIEKGQTVTLRCDPISGHDNLYWYRRVMGKEIKFLLHFVKESKQDESGMPNNRFLAERTGGTYSTLKVQPAELEDSGVYFCASSQGHSYEQYFGPGTRLTVT.

This rearrangement joins TRBV5-5 to TRBJ1-5; D ambiguous. Germline V gene lookup returns CDR1 SGHKS and CDR2 YYEKEE (reference sequence). CDR3 length: 13 residues. V lost 4 bases and J 0 bases, leaving 5 bases between the germline ends. The CDR3: CASSPNSNQPQHF. The DNA of the CDR3 is TGTGCCAGCAGCCCTAATAGCAATCAGCCCCAGCATTTT.

This sequence joins TRBV21-1 and TRBJ2-7; the listed D gene, TRBD2, was not tested against the DNA. TRBV21-1 has pseudogene status. The CDR3 runs 11 residues. The CDR3 DNA reads as TGTGCCAGCAGCGTGCGCGGGGGGCAGTACTTC. Amino acids: CASSVRGGQYF.

This clone was seen only once. The rearrangement uses TRBV6-2 or TRBV6-3 and TRBJ2-7; no firm D call. CDR1 is MNHEY and CDR2 is SVGEGT in the germline V gene. Trimming left V 6 bases short and J 0 bases short, with 15 bases between. The CDR3 consists of 15 residues. Here the CDR3 reads CASSLHSRVSYEQYF. The CDR3 region has the DNA TGTGCCAGCAGCCTCCACTCCCGGGTCTCCTACGAGCAGTACTTC.

The rearrangement uses TRBV5-5 and TRBJ2-3; D remains unclear. Germline assignment: CDR1 SGHKS and CDR2 YYEKEE (reference sequence). There are 12 residues in the CDR3. V lost 0 bases, J lost 2 bases, and 1 base lay in between. DNA for the CDR3: TGTGCCAGCAGCTTGGACACAGATACGCAGTATTTT. Translating it yields CASSLDTDTQYF. The full variable domain, completed using reference TRBV5-5 and TRBJ2-3, is DAGVTQSPTHLIKTRGQQVTLRCSPISGHKSVSWYQQVLGQGPQFIFQYYEKEERGRGNFPDRFSARQFPNYSSELNVNALLLGDSALYLCASSLDTDTQYFGPGTRLTVL.

This chain uses TRBV27 with TRBJ2-3, with 8 bases that match TRBD2. Germline values: CDR1 MNHEY, CDR2 SMNVEV (reference sequence). J gave up 4 bases and V 6 bases, and 15 bases lay outside the gene matches. The CDR3 covers 17 residues. CDR3 bases: TGTGCCAGCAGACTCCTTCCGGGACTAGAAAATTCAGATACGCAGTATTTT. Amino acid sequence: CASRLLPGLENSDTQYF.

The chain combines TRBV29-1 with TRBJ2-1, with a possible D match to TRBD2 (7 bases). Trimming cost V 1 base and J 1 base, with 14 bases left between them. This CDR3 has 16 residues. Germline values: CDR1 SQVTM, CDR2 ANQGSEA. The CDR3 here is CSVEAGGGRSYNEQFF. DNA for the CDR3: TGCAGCGTTGAAGCGGGGGGCGGGAGATCCTACAATGAGCAGTTCTTC.

This clone was counted between two and nine times. The chain combines TRBV30 with TRBJ1-1; D gene unclear. Trimming took off 4 bases at V and 1 base at J, with 13 bases between the two ends. Per the germline V gene, CDR1 is GTSNPN and CDR2 is SVGIG (reference sequence). The CDR3 runs 14 residues. CDR3 protein: CAWTVALGNTEAFF. CDR3 nucleotides: TGTGCCTGGACTGTGGCCCTTGGGAACACTGAAGCTTTCTTT.

This clone has more than one count but fewer than ten. The chain employs TRBV21-1 and TRBJ2-1. TRBV21-1 is recorded as a pseudogene. The CDR3 length is 15 residues. In nucleotides, the CDR3 is TGTGCCAGCAGCAAAAGGGGGGATCGAGACAATGAGCAGTTCTTC. This sequence encodes CASSKRGDRDNEQFF.

This sequence joins TRBV7-2 and TRBJ2-6; D is uncertain. From germline, CDR1 is SGHTA and CDR2 FQGNSA. With 4 bases removed from V and 0 bases from J, the gap between germline ends came to 13 bases. The CDR3 covers 17 residues. CDR3: CASSSWTGYSGANVLTF. For the CDR3, the DNA is TGTGCCAGCAGCTCCTGGACGGGTTACTCTGGGGCCAACGTCCTGACTTTC.

The chain couples TRBV19 to TRBJ2-2, with 8 bases aligning to TRBD1. CDR3 length: 17 amino acids. Trimming cost V 0 bases and J 2 bases; bases outside gene matches: 5. Germline V gene sequence: CDR1 LNHDA, CDR2 SQIVND (reference sequence). The CDR3 sequence is CASSIEYRGANTGELFF. CDR3 DNA: TGTGCCAGTAGTATAGAATACAGGGGGGCAAACACCGGGGAGCTGTTTTTT.

The rearrangement uses TRBV18 and TRBJ2-4; 9 bases match TRBD1. V shed 6 bases, J shed 2 bases, and the junction held 5 bases outside the gene matches. Germline CDR1 reads KGHSH; CDR2 reads LQKENI. The CDR3 length is 15 residues. CDR3 coding DNA: TGTGCCAGCTCCAGGGACAGGGCAACCAAAAACATTCAGTACTTC. This sequence encodes CASSRDRATKNIQYF.

V is TRBV11-2 and J is TRBJ2-1, with a possible D match to TRBD1 (5 bases). The CDR3 extends over 16 amino acids. Trimming took off 5 bases at V and 2 bases at J, with 16 bases between the two ends. The germline CDR1 and CDR2 sequences are SGHAT and FQNNGV. Written as DNA, the CDR3 is TGTGCCAGCAGCCAGGGCCAAAGGACAACCTACAATGAGCAGTTCTTC. Translated, it gives CASSQGQRTTYNEQFF.

The chain uses TRBV11-3 and TRBJ2-2; TRBD1 matches at 9 bases. Germline V gene lookup returns CDR1 SGHNT and CDR2 YENEEA. The trim removed 5 bases at V and 4 bases at J, leaving 2 bases unmatched. This CDR3 spans 14 amino acids. The CDR3 DNA follows: TGTGCCAGCAGCAGGGGACAGGGCACCGGGGAGCTGTTTTTT. Translating it yields CASSRGQGTGELFF.

V gene TRBV5-5 combines with J gene TRBJ1-6, with TRBD1 identical over 7 bases. This CDR3 has 14 amino acids. Trimming took 2 bases from V and 10 from J; bases not matched to a gene: 6. Germline V gene sequence: CDR1 SGHKS, CDR2 YYEKEE (reference sequence). The CDR3 loop reads CASSFQTGSSPLHF. Here the CDR3 DNA reads TGTGCCAGCAGCTTTCAGACAGGGTCCTCACCCCTCCACTTT.